The clone carrying this T cell receptor beta chain was detected only a few times. Its antigen is not known. TCRdb ran MiXCR on the 5' RACE reads and lists one entry per CDR3 protein. The table lists fewer than 120,000 distinct CDR3 sequences, roughly 12% of them singletons. The data are from a study of early T cells in non-severe SARS-CoV-2 infection. Study summary: Chains stayed unpaired after sequencing of bulk RNA from unsorted whole blood. The study's findings and limits: Sequences matched to VDJdb favored anti-spike CD8 responses, while private and CD4 specificities were missed.

The V gene lost 4 bases and the J gene lost 8 bases, with 17 bases spanning the gap. The CDR3 consists of 14 residues. The V gene's germline CDR1 is SGHTA and CDR2 FQGNSA. The V and J genes are TRBV7-2 and TRBJ1-2; weak D call: TRBD1 (6 bases). This clonotype was obtained from an adult who was a healthcare worker with PCR-confirmed SARS-CoV-2 infection or an uninfected control (not recorded which). The sequencing used whole blood, collected at baseline. CDR3 sequence reads: CASSSGVALRGYTF. In nucleotides, the CDR3 is TGTGCCAGCAGCTCAGGGGTGGCCTTACGAGGCTACACCTTC. Variable domain in full (rest from reference TRBV7-2 and TRBJ1-2): GAGVSQSPSNKVTEKGKDVELRCDPISGHTALYWYRQSLGQGLEFLIYFQGNSAPDKSGLPSDRFSAERTGGSVSTLTIQRTQQEDSAVYLCASSSGVALRGYTFGSGTRLTVV.